This T cell receptor beta chain was captured in a study of cytomegalovirus exposure and HLA in healthy donors. The study, taken as a whole, reports: Earlier analysis looked at TCR beta V segments, and most were productive about 87% or about 30% of the time.

This clone was detected a few times. The antigen is undetermined. Amplification used 60 Vbeta primers and 13 Jbeta primers. The assay was immunoSEQ multiplex PCR, and TCRdb's table has in-frame clones only and misses some. The sample yields roughly 150,000 clones, roughly 82% seen once. The sample was PBMCs. The sequence was obtained from a man aged 30 to 45 in good health and CMV-seronegative.

This chain's CDR3 is CASTQTSGKLREQFF. The CDR3 bases are TGTGCCAGCACTCAGACTAGCGGGAAATTGCGAGAGCAGTTCTTC. This rearrangement joins TRBV28 to TRBJ2-1; 11 nucleotides agree with TRBD2. Trimming removed 7 bases from V and 10 bases from J; junction bases left unmatched: 12. This CDR3 comprises 15 residues. CDR1 and CDR2 from the germline V gene are MDHEN and SYDVKM.